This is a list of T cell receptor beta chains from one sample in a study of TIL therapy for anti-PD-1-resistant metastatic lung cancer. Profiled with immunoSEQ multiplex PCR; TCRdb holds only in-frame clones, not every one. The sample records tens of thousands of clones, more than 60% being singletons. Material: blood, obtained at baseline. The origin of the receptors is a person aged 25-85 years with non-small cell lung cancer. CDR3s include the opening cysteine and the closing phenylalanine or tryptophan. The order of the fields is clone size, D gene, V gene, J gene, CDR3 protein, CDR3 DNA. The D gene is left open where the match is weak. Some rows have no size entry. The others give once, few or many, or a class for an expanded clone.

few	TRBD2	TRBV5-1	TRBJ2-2	CATRREGASHTGELFF	TGCGCCACCCGGCGGGAGGGGGCTAGCCACACCGGGGAGCTGTTTTTT
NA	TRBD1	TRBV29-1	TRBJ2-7	CSFRTGSSEQYF	TGCAGCTTTAGGACAGGGTCGTCCGAGCAGTACTTC
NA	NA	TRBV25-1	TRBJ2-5	CASSEGGETQYF	TGTGCCAGCAGTGAGGGCGGAGAGACCCAGTACTTC
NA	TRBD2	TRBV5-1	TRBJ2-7	CASSLVLAGDEQYF	TGCGCCAGCAGCTTGGTACTAGCGGGAGACGAGCAGTACTTC
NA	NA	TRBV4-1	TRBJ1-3	CASSQAQVPGNTIYF	TGCGCCAGCAGCCAAGCACAGGTTCCTGGAAACACCATATATTTT
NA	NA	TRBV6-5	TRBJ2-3	CASSFRFFGGQDTQYF	TGTGCCAGCAGTTTTCGGTTCTTCGGGGGGCAAGATACGCAGTATTTT
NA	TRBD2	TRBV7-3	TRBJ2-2	CASSPGLVGFNTGELFF	TGTGCCAGCAGCCCGGGACTAGTGGGGTTCAACACCGGGGAGCTGTTTTTT
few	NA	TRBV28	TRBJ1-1	CASSPGGGTEAFF	TGTGCCAGCAGCCCCGGTGGGGGCACTGAAGCTTTCTTT
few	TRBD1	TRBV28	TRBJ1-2	CASSEDREVDGYTF	TGTGCCAGCAGTGAGGACAGGGAGGTAGATGGCTACACCTTC
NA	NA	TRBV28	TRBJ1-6	CASRAHDDSYNSPLHF	TGTGCCAGCAGGGCTCACGACGACTCCTATAATTCACCCCTCCACTTT